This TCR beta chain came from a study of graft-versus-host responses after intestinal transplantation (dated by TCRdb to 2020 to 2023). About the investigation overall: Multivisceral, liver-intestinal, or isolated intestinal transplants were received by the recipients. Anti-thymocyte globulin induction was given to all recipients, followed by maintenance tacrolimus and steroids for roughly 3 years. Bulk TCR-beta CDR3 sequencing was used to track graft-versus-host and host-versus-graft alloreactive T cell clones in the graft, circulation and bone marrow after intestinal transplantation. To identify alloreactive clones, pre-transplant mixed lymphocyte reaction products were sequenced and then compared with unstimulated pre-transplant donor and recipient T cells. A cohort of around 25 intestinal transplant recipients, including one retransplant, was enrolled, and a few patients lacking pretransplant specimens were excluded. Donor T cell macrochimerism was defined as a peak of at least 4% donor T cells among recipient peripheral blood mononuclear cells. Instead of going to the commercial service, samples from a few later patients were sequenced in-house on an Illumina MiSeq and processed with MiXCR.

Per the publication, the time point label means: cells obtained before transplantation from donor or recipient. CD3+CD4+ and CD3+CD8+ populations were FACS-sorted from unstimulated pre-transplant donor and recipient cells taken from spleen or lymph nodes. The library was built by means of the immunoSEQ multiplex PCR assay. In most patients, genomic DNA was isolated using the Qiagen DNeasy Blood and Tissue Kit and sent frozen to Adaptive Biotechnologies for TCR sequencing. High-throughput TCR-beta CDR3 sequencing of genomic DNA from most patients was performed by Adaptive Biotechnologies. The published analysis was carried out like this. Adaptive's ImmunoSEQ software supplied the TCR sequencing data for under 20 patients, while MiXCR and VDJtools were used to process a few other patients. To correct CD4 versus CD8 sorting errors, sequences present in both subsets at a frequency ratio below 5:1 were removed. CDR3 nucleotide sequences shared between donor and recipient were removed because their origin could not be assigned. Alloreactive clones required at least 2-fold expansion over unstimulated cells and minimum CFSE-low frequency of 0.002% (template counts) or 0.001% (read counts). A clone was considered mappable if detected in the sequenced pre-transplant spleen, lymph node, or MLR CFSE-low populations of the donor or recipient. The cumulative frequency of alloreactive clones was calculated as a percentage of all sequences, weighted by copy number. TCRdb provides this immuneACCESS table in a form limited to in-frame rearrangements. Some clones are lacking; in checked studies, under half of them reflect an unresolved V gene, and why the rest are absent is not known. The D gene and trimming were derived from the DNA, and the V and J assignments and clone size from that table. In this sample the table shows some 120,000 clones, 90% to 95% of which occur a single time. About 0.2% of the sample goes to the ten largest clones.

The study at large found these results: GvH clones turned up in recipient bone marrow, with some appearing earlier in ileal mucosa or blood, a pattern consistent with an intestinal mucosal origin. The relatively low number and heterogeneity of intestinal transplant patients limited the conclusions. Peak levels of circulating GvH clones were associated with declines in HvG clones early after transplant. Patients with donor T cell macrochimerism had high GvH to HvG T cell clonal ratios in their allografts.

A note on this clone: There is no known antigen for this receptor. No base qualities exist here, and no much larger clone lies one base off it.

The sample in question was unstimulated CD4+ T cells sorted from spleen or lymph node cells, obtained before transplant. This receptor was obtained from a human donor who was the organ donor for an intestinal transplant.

In nucleotides, the sequence is TGTGCCAGCAGTTCGGCCGGGAAGTCTGGGGCCAACGTCCTGACTTTC. The encoded protein is CASSSAGKSGANVLTF. The receptor chain draws on TRBV25-1 and TRBJ2-6, with a tentative D gene TRBD2 over 5 matching bases. CDR1 MGHDK and CDR2 SYGVNS were looked up in the germline V gene. The CDR3 runs 16 residues from the cysteine to the phenylalanine. Just CDR3 DNA is preserved here, 48 bases in frame from base 1. Deletion took 5 bases off V and 1 base off J, with a span of 12 bases between the germline ends.